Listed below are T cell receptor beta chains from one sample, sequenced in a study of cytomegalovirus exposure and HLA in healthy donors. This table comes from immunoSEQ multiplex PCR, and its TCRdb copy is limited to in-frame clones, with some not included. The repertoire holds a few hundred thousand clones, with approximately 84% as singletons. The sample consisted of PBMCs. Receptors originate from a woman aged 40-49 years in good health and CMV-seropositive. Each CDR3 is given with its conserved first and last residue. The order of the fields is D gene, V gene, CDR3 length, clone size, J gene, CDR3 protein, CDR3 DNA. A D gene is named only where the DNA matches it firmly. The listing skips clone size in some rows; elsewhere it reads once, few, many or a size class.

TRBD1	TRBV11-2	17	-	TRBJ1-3	CASSSRDRGPSGNTIYF	TGTGCCAGCAGCTCTAGGGACAGGGGGCCGTCTGGAAACACCATATATTTT
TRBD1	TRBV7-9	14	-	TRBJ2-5	CASSREGGRETQYF	TGTGCCAGCAGCCGCGAAGGGGGCCGAGAGACCCAGTACTTC
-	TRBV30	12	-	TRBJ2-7	CAWGGVAYEQYF	TGTGCCTGGGGCGGGGTAGCCTACGAGCAGTACTTC
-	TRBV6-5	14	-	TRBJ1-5	CASSYSESDQPQHF	TGTGCCAGCAGTTACTCCGAATCGGATCAGCCCCAGCATTTT
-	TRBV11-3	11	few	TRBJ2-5	CASSFKETQYF	TGTGCCAGCAGCTTCAAAGAGACCCAGTACTTC
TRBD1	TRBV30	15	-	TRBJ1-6	CAWSLQGTYNSPLHF	TGTGCCTGGAGCCTACAGGGGACCTATAATTCACCCCTCCACTTT
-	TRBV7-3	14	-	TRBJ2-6	CASSLIAGANVLTF	TGTGCCAGCAGCTTAATAGCTGGGGCCAACGTCCTGACTTTC
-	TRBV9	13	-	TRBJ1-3	CASSVETGNTIYF	TGTGCCAGCAGCGTAGAGACAGGAAACACCATATATTTT
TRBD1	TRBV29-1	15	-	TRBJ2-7	CSVEYSGTGDYEQYF	TGCAGCGTCGAGTATTCCGGGACAGGAGACTACGAGCAGTACTTC
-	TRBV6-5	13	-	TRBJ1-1	CASSIQGFTEAFF	TGTGCCAGCAGTATACAGGGTTTCACTGAAGCTTTCTTT
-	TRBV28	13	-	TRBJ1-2	CASRLSQGYGYTF	TGTGCCAGCAGACTCTCCCAGGGATATGGCTACACCTTC
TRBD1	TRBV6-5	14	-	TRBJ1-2	CASRRDRGLVGYTF	TGTGCCAGCAGACGCGACAGGGGGCTGGTTGGCTACACCTTC
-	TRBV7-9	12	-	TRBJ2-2	CASSPGTGELFF	TGTGCCAGCAGCCCCGGCACCGGGGAGCTGTTTTTT
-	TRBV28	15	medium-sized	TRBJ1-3	CASDYRGSRGNTIYF	TGTGCCAGCGACTATAGGGGGTCAAGAGGAAACACCATATATTTT
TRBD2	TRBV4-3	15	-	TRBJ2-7	CASSQGLAGAYEQYF	TGCGCCAGCAGCCAGGGACTAGCGGGGGCCTACGAGCAGTACTTC
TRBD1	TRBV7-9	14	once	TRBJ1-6	CASSLAGGNSPLHF	TGTGCCAGCAGCTTAGCAGGGGGCAATTCACCCCTCCACTTT
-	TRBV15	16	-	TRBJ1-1	CATSRDVLQVNTEAFF	TGTGCCACCAGCAGAGATGTGCTACAGGTTAACACTGAAGCTTTCTTT
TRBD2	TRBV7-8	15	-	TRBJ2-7	CASSLETSGRREQYF	TGTGCCAGCAGCTTAGAGACTAGCGGGAGGCGCGAGCAGTACTTC
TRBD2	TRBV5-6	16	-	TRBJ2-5	CASSLLAGEDLETQYF	TGTGCCAGCAGCTTACTAGCGGGAGAGGATCTTGAGACCCAGTACTTC
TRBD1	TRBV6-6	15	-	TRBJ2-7	CASSYSGTGEYEQYF	TGTGCCAGCAGTTACTCCGGGACAGGGGAGTACGAGCAGTACTTC
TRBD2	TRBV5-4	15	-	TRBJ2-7	CASSGGLAGTYEQYF	TGTGCCAGCAGCGGGGGACTAGCGGGAACCTACGAGCAGTACTTC
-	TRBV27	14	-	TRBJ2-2	CASSSQGNTGELFF	TGTGCCAGCAGTTCTCAGGGGAACACCGGGGAGCTGTTTTTT